The clone carrying this T cell receptor (beta chain) was recorded many times. These data are taken from a study of T-cell reconstitution after alpha-beta-depleted transplantation in children. Preparation of the TCRbeta library used unique molecular identifiers. MiXCR was run by TCRdb on the PCR reads, yielding one entry per CDR3 protein. The data show roughly 300,000 distinct CDR3 sequences, roughly 10% seen once. CDR1 is SGHRS and CDR2 is YFSETQ in the germline V gene. V shed 6 bases and J shed 5 bases, with 23 bases lying between them. The CDR3 has 16 amino acids. Material: peripheral blood, obtained 180 days after TCRalphabeta/CD19-depleted stem cell transplant. The V and J genes are TRBV5-1 and TRBJ2-5; TRBD2 is a possible D gene (7 bases). This TCR came from a male patient between 2 and 15 years old who had a stem cell transplant for chronic granulomatous disease, so the T cells may come from the graft donor. The chain's CDR3 is CASTLRGGGEEETQYF. The CDR3 bases are TGCGCCAGCACCCTGAGGGGGGGAGGAGAGGAGGAGACCCAGTACTTC.